This T cell receptor (beta chain) emerged from a study of shared clonotypes between healthy human individuals (dated by TCRdb to about 2020). Regarding the complete study: Two women and a few men aged 18 to 49 years were included in the cohort. Per donor, leukapheresis produced somewhere between about 0.94 and 9.5 billion PBMCs. Blood TCR repertoires of a handful of healthy adults were deeply sequenced to estimate repertoire size and the extent of clonotype sharing between individuals. For each donor, CD4 naive and CD4 memory were each run on three plates, CD8 naive on two plates, and CD8 memory on one plate. To increase sequencing depth and limit assay-specific biases, TCR repertoire library preparation and sequencing were carried out by different laboratories using diverse techniques.

What the research found in general, with its limitations: The genetic and exposure-history diversity represented was limited by the small number of donors. Based on pairwise subsampling, the degree of clonotype sharing among donors was expected to be affected by sequencing depth. Sampling was restricted to blood, and TCR repertoires in tissues likely differ from the TCR repertoires found in blood. When a few donors were compared, the shared fraction of clonotypes was roughly 4.8% for naive CD4, less than 4% for naive CD8, 2% to 2.5% for memory CD4, and 0.4% for memory CD8. Compared with non-shared clonotypes, the clonotypes found in all four sorted-subset donors had higher generation probabilities. Incomplete sequencing was indicated by rarefaction of sorted-subset datasets, despite the large sequencing depth. Larger estimated clonotype richness was generally found for naive subsets than for memory subsets.

Using the deep immunoSEQ assay, multiplex PCR amplified TCR CDR3 regions from genomic DNA. For each cell subset, the extracted genomic DNA was distributed evenly across all wells of several immunoSEQ 96-well plates, and each plate served as one replicate. For sorted subsets, approximately 200 ng of genomic DNA, equivalent to roughly 33,000 T cell genomes, went into each replicate PCR. Purified libraries were quantified with a Qubit 3.0 fluorometer, sized on a Bioanalyzer 2100, and re-quantified with the KAPA Library Quantification kit. Every immunoSEQ 96-well plate was sequenced on a dedicated single-read 150-cycle Illumina NextSeq 550 flow cell. The study's own analysis went as follows. Because only junctional sequences without quality scores were contained in the immunoSEQ output, filtering matching that applied to full-length reads could not be performed. To assign V/J genes and CDR3, sequences were annotated using PyIR, a Python wrapper for IgBLAST v1.9, with IMGT germline references. Reads with weak V/J assignments (E-value above 1e-6), missing CDR3, stop codons, out-of-frame junctions, or ambiguous translated residues were removed. A V3J clonotype was defined by an identical inferred V gene, J gene, and CDR3 amino acid sequence. Percentage overlap between repertoires was computed as shared unique clonotypes divided by the size of the smaller repertoire. Repertoire richness was assessed with RTK rarefaction, the Chao1 estimator, and Recon v2.1 estimates of unobserved clonotypes. Generation probabilities were computed with OLGA for all TCRbeta clonotypes obtained by the gDNA method from a few donors. Drawn from immuneACCESS, this table holds only the in-frame rearrangements with V and J called that TCRdb kept. Clones are partly lost; checked studies trace under half to an unresolved V gene and leave the rest unexplained. V and J calls and clone size are copied from that table; D and trimming were computed from the DNA. For this sample the table gives approximately 1.5 million clones, of which around 98.5% were detected only once. The ten largest clones add up to under 0.45% of the sample.

Donors were healthy HIV-negative adults with no recently reported acute infections or vaccinations. Every donor was a Caucasian adult living in Nashville, Tennessee, USA. CD4+ T cells were enriched by magnetic negative selection; naive cells were then positively selected on CD45RA, and the negative fraction formed the memory subset. Blood was obtained by leukapheresis, after which PBMCs were separated by Ficoll-Histopaque density gradient centrifugation and cryopreserved in liquid nitrogen vapor phase. Analytical flow cytometry was used to check the purity and quantity of each magnetically sorted T cell population. From each sorted fraction, genomic DNA was isolated and quantified by UV absorbance on a Nanodrop 2000c. Remarks on this clone: Its antigen is not yet known. This CDR3 is missing its conserved last phenylalanine or tryptophan, likely due to a read error. The limits of the CDR3 on the DNA are not certain, so only TCRdb's listed CDR3 is given.

This receptor was taken from a man under 40 in good health. Sequencing was carried out using naive CD4+ T cells sorted from blood. Read against the paper, the sample's cell subset or site label means: CD45RA+ positively selected.

The CDR3 protein sequence reads: CASLPEVKL. The chain is made from TRBV21-1 and TRBJ2-7; the table names TRBD2, a call not compared with the DNA. TRBV21-1 is termed a pseudogene. The CDR3 has 9 amino acids, counting both end residues.